The 2 T cell receptor beta chains below come from one sample, sequenced in a study of T cell clonotyping in hematopoietic cell transplantation. Assay: immunoSEQ multiplex PCR; the TCRdb copy retains only in-frame clones and omits some. This table has 65,000 to 80,000 clones, almost 97% appearing once. Indicated time point: recipient sample about 28 days before transplant, after cytoreduction. The sample here was peripheral blood mononuclear cells, taken before stem cell transplant. The receptor source for this set is a woman between 50 and 59 years old with acute myeloid leukemia. Some clones in this sample may be carry-over from other donors' samples.

The chain joins TRBV2 to TRBJ1-5; D is unresolved. Per the germline V gene, CDR1 is SNHLY and CDR2 is FYNNEI. Trimming took 6 bases from V and 1 from J, leaving 13 bases between them. CDR3 length equals 15 residues. The CDR3 coding sequence is TGTGCCAGCAGCTTCGAGGGCTTAAGCAATCAGCCCCAGCATTTT. As protein: CASSFEGLSNQPQHF.

The chain combines TRBV25-1 with TRBJ2-6, with D possibly matching TRBD1 (5 bases). Trimming removed 2 bases from V and 2 bases from J, with 10 bases in between. The CDR3 totals 16 residues. Germline V gene data show CDR1 as MGHDK and CDR2 as SYGVNS. The CDR3 DNA reads as TGTGCCAGCAGTGAAAGGGGTAAGGCTGGGGCCAACGTCCTGACTTTC. Its translation is CASSERGKAGANVLTF. Based on the CDR3 plus reference TRBV25-1 and TRBJ2-6, the full variable domain is EADIYQTPRYLVIGTGKKITLECSQTMGHDKMYWYQQDPGMELHLIHYSYGVNSTEKGDLSSESTVSRIRTEHFPLTLESARPSHTSQYLCASSERGKAGANVLTFGAGSRLTVL.